A single sample gave rise to the 5 T cell receptor beta chains below, sequenced in a study of early T cells in non-severe SARS-CoV-2 infection. Via MiXCR, TCRdb re-called the 5' RACE reads, giving one row per CDR3 protein. The repertoire holds tens of thousands of distinct CDR3 sequences, with roughly 6.2% as singletons. The sample was whole blood. These receptors all stem from an adult who was a healthcare worker with PCR-confirmed SARS-CoV-2 infection or an uninfected control (not recorded which).

This clonotype has at least ten counts. The genes are TRBV14 and TRBJ2-7; no clear D gene. CDR1 and CDR2 (germline): SGHDN, FVKESK. There are 14 residues in the CDR3. Between the trimmed V and J ends, which lost 1 base and 1 base, there was a span of 8 bases. The CDR3 region has the DNA TGTGCCAGCAGCCAAGCCTTGGCTTCCTACGAGCAGTACTTC. Protein: CASSQALASYEQYF.

As regards this clonotype: This may stem from a read error, because a much larger clone lies one nucleotide away. The chain joins TRBV18 to TRBJ2-2; the D is unclear. The length of the CDR3 is 14 residues. Germline-derived CDR1 and CDR2 are KGHSH and LQKENI. The CDR3 sequence is CTSSPGLNTGELFF. DNA of the CDR3: TGTACCAGCTCACCAGGCCTGAACACCGGGGAGCTGTTTTTT.

This clonotype was detected a few times. J is TRBJ2-4 and V is TRBV20-1; weak D call: TRBD1 (5 bases). CDR1 is DFQATT, CDR2 SNEGSKA, per germline (reference sequence). The CDR3 length is 16 residues. The germline V and J ends were trimmed by 2 bases and 2 bases, with 16 bases remaining between them. The CDR3 spells CSARFQPQGSKNIQYF. The CDR3 region has the DNA TGCAGTGCTAGATTCCAACCGCAGGGCTCCAAAAACATTCAGTACTTC.

At least ten counts were recorded for this clonotype. The chain links TRBV30 to TRBJ1-6; 8 bases fit TRBD1. The ends lost 3 bases at V and 8 bases at J; junction bases unmatched: 0. This CDR3 region has 12 residues. The germline CDR1 and CDR2 sequences are GTSNPN and SVGIG (reference sequence). The CDR3 region has the DNA TGTGCCTGGAGACAGGGGGATTCACCCCTCCACTTT. It encodes CAWRQGDSPLHF. Looking up the rest from reference TRBV30 and TRBJ1-6 gives the full variable domain: SQTIHQWPATLVQPVGSPLSLECTVEGTSNPNLYWYRQAAGRGLQLLFYSVGIGQISSEVPQNLSASRPQDRQFILSSKKLLLSDSGFYLCAWRQGDSPLHFGNGTRLTVT.

This clonotype appeared many times. This chain joins TRBV29-1 and TRBJ2-1, with D possibly TRBD1 on 6 matching bases. This CDR3 region has 10 residues. From germline, CDR1 is SQVTM and CDR2 ANQGSEA. Trimming stripped 6 bases from V and 13 bases from J, with 13 bases between. CDR3 sequence (DNA): TGCAGCGTAAACAGGGATGGACAGTTCTTC. It translates to CSVNRDGQFF.